These 5 T cell receptor beta chains were sequenced from one sample in a study of PD-L1 blockade in urothelial cancer. Described time point: pretreatment peripheral blood. TCRdb's copy holds only in-frame clones and misses some; the assay was immunoSEQ multiplex PCR. Seen here are approximately 52,000 clones, approximately 72% observed once, and the top ten hold under 4.5%. The sequencing used PBMCs, collected around atezolizumab (anti-PD-L1) treatment. All receptors come from a man in his 70s with urothelial cancer.

V gene TRBV7-9 combines with J gene TRBJ2-1, with a weak D call TRBD2 (6 bases). The V gene lost 2 bases and the J gene lost 10 bases, with 12 bases spanning the gap. CDR1 and CDR2 from the germline V gene are SEHNR and FQNEAQ (reference sequence). The CDR3 contains 13 residues. CDR3 nucleotides: TGTGCCAGCAGCTTAAACGATGCGGGAGAGCAGTTCTTC. Translation: CASSLNDAGEQFF. The full variable domain, its missing parts supplied by reference TRBV7-9 and TRBJ2-1, is DTGVSQNPRHKITKRGQNVTFRCDPISEHNRLYWYRQTLGQGPEFLTYFQNEAQLEKSRLLSDRFSAERPKGSFSTLEIQRTEQGDSAMYLCASSLNDAGEQFFGPGTRLTVL.

Here the CDR3 DNA reads TGTGCCAGCAGCTTGGGAGGGCCCGGCTACACCTTC. It yields the protein CASSLGGPGYTF. The rearrangement uses TRBV5-6 and TRBJ1-2; D not resolved. Germline-derived CDR1 and CDR2 are SGHDT and YYEEEE. The CDR3 is 12 amino acids. Trimming took off 0 bases at V and 8 bases at J, with 8 bases between the two ends.

J is TRBJ2-3 and V is TRBV4-1, with a possible D match to TRBD2 (5 bases). The germline CDR1 and CDR2 sequences are MGHRA and YSYEKL. This CDR3 comprises 14 residues. With 4 bases removed from V and 0 bases from J, the gap between germline ends came to 8 bases. As DNA, the CDR3 is TGCGCCAGCAGCCCAGGACTGAGCACAGATACGCAGTATTTT. Protein: CASSPGLSTDTQYF.

The chain is built from TRBV27 and TRBJ1-1; 7 nucleotides align to TRBD1. The CDR3 has 14 amino acids. V dropped 4 bases and J dropped 2; count of bases not matched to a gene: 4. The V gene's germline CDR1 is MNHEY and CDR2 SMNVEV (reference sequence). The CDR3: CASSWAGGNTEAFF. The CDR3, as DNA: TGTGCCAGCAGTTGGGCAGGGGGAAACACTGAAGCTTTCTTT.

This clone came up many times. The rearrangement links TRBV5-1 to TRBJ1-2, with D uncertain. The germline gives CDR1 SGHRS, CDR2 YFSETQ. V dropped 0 bases and J dropped 8 bases, with 8 bases sitting between them. This CDR3 spans 12 amino acids. The CDR3 DNA is TGCGCCAGCAGCTTGGAGCGCGGGGGCTACACCTTC. This gives the protein CASSLERGGYTF.